This T cell receptor (beta chain) was observed in a study of T cell repertoires in cytomegalovirus infection. With respect to this clonotype: What it binds is unknown.

Germline V lookup: CDR1 SGHRS, CDR2 YFSETQ. V was cut by 0 bases and J by 10 bases, with 20 bases left in between. The CDR3 totals 16 residues. TCRdb reprocessed the reads via MiXCR and lists one record per CDR3 protein. The data show about 570,000 distinct CDR3 sequences, almost 40% seen once. The chain carries TRBV5-1 and TRBJ2-1; a possible D gene is TRBD2 (7 bases). The sequence came from a human donor in good health (CMV status not recorded). Some clones in this sample may be carry-over from other donors' samples. The sample was cultured PBMCs, taken from culture after CMV antigen stimulation. The CDR3 DNA sequence: TGCGCCAGCAGCTTGGTCGCGGCGGGGGCAATCGAGGAGCAGTTCTTC. Its translation is CASSLVAAGAIEEQFF. Supplemented by reference TRBV5-1 and TRBJ2-1, the full variable domain reads KAGVTQTPRYLIKTRGQQVTLSCSPISGHRSVSWYQQTPGQGLQFLFEYFSETQRNKGNFPGRFSGRQFSNSRSEMNVSTLELGDSALYLCASSLVAAGAIEEQFFGPGTRLTVL.